This is a list of T cell receptor beta chains from one sample in a study of T cells in Graves' hyperthyroidism and ophthalmopathy. TCRdb passed the multiplex PCR reads through MiXCR, listing each CDR3 protein once. The sample lists fewer than 250,000 distinct CDR3 sequences, 24% occurring once. Sequencing was done on a sample of blood. The origin of the receptors is a woman aged 40-49 years with Graves' ophthalmopathy. Both conserved end residues are trimmed from each CDR3.

>TRBV28|10
ASSPGPPELF
>TRBV5-1|12
ASSLVRGDYEQY
>TRBV27|12
ASSSGLGTGELF
>TRBV6-1|11
ATNRDRENIQY
>TRBV4-2|15
ASSQDLAAGSSYEQY
>TRBV6-2/TRBV6-3|13
ASRAAGAFSYEQY
>TRBV6-2/TRBV6-3|13
ASRDAGRYNQPQH
>TRBV30|10
AWDRLINGYT
>TRBV13|10
ASSQSALEQY
>TRBV24-1|12
ATSDPGAKSGYT
>TRBV6-5|14
ASSSGLAVGLQTQY
>TRBV28|13
ASTLAGALQETQY
>TRBV6-5|11
ASSYTGEQPQH
>TRBV28|13
ASSPNDRVHDGYT
>TRBV12-3/TRBV12-4|13
ASSLRPGEGTEAF
>TRBV18|11
ASSPPSQETQY
>TRBV6-2/TRBV6-3|16
ASSYSTSGSTYSYEQY
>TRBV5-1|13
ASSLLQAANYGYT
>TRBV6-1|12
ASIGQLGTMSYT
>TRBV11-2|11
ASSRTGEGEAF
>TRBV7-3|11
ASSLSRSSEQY
>TRBV6-1|14
ASSEWAGASTDTQY
>TRBV7-3|14
ASSLGAYSGANVLT
>TRBV19|12
ASSMGTSGYEQY
>TRBV15|13
ATSRDEVPQETQY
>TRBV14|9
ASSLANVLT
>TRBV27|11
ASRTEISYEQY
>TRBV6-1|12
ASSETYQGYEQY
>TRBV6-1|13
ASNQAGPPGETQY
>TRBV7-2|13
ASSLVDTTSYEQY
>TRBV20-1|13
SARSQLAGEETQY
>TRBV6-5|10
ASSYRTGKQY
>TRBV30|13
AWSLTGTGSTEAF
>TRBV9|12
ASTRTSFASEQY
>TRBV15|11
ATSRVVSYEQY
>TRBV11-2|13
ASSLDLTAGGEQY
>TRBV7-8|12
ASSLVGQYTEAF
>TRBV4-1|13
ASSQVAGGRQEQY
>TRBV5-1|13
ASSFTGQGDSPLH
>TRBV7-2|12
ASSLMGQGNGYT
>TRBV6-1|12
ASSVARGRYEQY
>TRBV28|12
ASSFQGAGQPQH
>TRBV11-2|13
ASSFTSGSSSEQY
>TRBV28|12
ASSLSPGSETQY
>TRBV12-3/TRBV12-4|13
ASSLGGGAKNIQY
>TRBV29-1|11
SVVGSGANVLT
>TRBV7-9|13
ASSLGSATDYGYT
>TRBV6-1|11
ASTRERAYEQY
>TRBV27|16
ASSLYGRRVFAKNLQY
>TRBV12-5|15
ASGLAPAKGFITEAF
>TRBV6-1|10
ASNTGVGGYT
>TRBV9|14
ASSASLGTAAYEQY
>TRBV19|12
ASWTGVLNQPQH
>TRBV7-2|12
ASSFHSSLYGYT
>TRBV20-1|12
SARDGGTFGELF
>TRBV7-3|11
ASSLMGSDTQY
>TRBV19|12
ASSIESGKYEQY
>TRBV28|12
ASSLYGEIYEQY
>TRBV12-3/TRBV12-4|12
ASSTSGRAFEQY
>TRBV5-6|11
ASSLLRTYGYT